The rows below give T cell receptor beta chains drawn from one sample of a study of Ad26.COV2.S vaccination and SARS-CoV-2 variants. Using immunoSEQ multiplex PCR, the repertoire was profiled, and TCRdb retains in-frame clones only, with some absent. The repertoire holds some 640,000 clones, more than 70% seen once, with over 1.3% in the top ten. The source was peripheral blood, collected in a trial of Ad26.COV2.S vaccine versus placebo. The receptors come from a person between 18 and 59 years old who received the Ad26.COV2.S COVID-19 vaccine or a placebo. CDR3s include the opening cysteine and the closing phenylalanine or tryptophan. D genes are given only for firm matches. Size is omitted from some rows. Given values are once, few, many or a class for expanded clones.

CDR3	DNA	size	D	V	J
CAISATGGVNTEAFF	TGTGCCATCAGTGCGACAGGGGGAGTGAACACTGAAGCTTTCTTT	NA	TRBD1	TRBV10-3	TRBJ1-1
CASSLGGLAGSYEQYF	TGTGCCAGCAGCTTGGGGGGACTAGCGGGATCCTACGAGCAGTACTTC	few	TRBD2	TRBV5-4	TRBJ2-7
CASSQAIGQGFKYEQYF	TGTGCCAGCAGCCAAGCAATAGGACAGGGTTTTAAGTACGAGCAGTACTTC	few	TRBD1	TRBV14	TRBJ2-7
CASSLTGTQAPNQPQHF	TGTGCCAGCAGTTTGACCGGGACCCAAGCCCCTAATCAGCCCCAGCATTTT	NA	NA	TRBV2	TRBJ1-5
CASSLGRLADMQYF	TGCGCCAGCAGCTTGGGGAGGTTAGCAGATATGCAGTATTTT	NA	NA	TRBV5-1	TRBJ2-3
CASSPTPPGRGYTF	TGTGCCAGCAGCCCCACCCCCCCGGGAAGGGGCTACACCTTC	NA	NA	TRBV27	TRBJ1-2
CASSFRRGTDTQYF	TGTGCCAGCAGCTTCAGGCGGGGGACAGATACGCAGTATTTT	NA	TRBD2	TRBV13	TRBJ2-3
CASSLMDTQYF	TGTGCCAGCAGCCTCATGGATACGCAGTATTTT	once	NA	TRBV12-3/TRBV12-4	TRBJ2-3
CATWGGFSELFF	TGTGCCACCTGGGGGGGCTTCTCGGAGCTGTTTTTT	NA	NA	TRBV24-1	TRBJ2-2
CATSDLHFGYTF	TGTGCCACCAGTGATTTGCATTTTGGCTACACCTTC	NA	NA	TRBV24-1	TRBJ1-2
CASEEMGNTEAFF	TGTGCCAGCGAAGAGATGGGGAACACTGAAGCTTTCTTT	NA	NA	TRBV6-6	TRBJ1-1
CASSLGDGHNEQFF	TGTGCCAGCAGTCTAGGGGACGGCCACAATGAGCAGTTCTTC	NA	NA	TRBV6-2/TRBV6-3	TRBJ2-1
CASSLGQGYTGELFF	TGTGCCAGCAGCTTGGGACAGGGGTACACCGGGGAGCTGTTTTTT	once	TRBD1	TRBV7-9	TRBJ2-2
CASSVMGKQFF	TGTGCCAGCAGTGTAATGGGAAAGCAGTTCTTC	few	NA	TRBV2	TRBJ2-1
CASSRDSNQPQHF	TGTGCCAGCAGTCGGGACAGCAATCAGCCCCAGCATTTT	NA	NA	TRBV3-1/TRBV3-2	TRBJ1-5
CASSIVGLSGANVLTF	TGTGCCAGTAGTATAGTCGGACTCTCTGGGGCCAACGTCCTGACTTTC	once	NA	TRBV19	TRBJ2-6
CSVGAEYEQYF	TGCAGCGTTGGGGCAGAGTACGAGCAGTACTTC	once	NA	TRBV29-1	TRBJ2-7
CASSLARTSGNNEQFF	TGCGCCAGCAGCTTGGCTCGGACTAGCGGGAACAATGAGCAGTTCTTC	NA	TRBD2	TRBV5-1	TRBJ2-1
CASSSLPGGTEAFF	TGTGCCAGCAGCTCCCTCCCAGGGGGCACTGAAGCTTTCTTT	NA	TRBD1	TRBV6-5	TRBJ1-1
CASSRERYRGETQYF	TGCGCCAGCAGTCGGGAGCGCTACAGGGGGGAGACCCAGTACTTC	NA	TRBD1	TRBV23-1	TRBJ2-5
CASSQDSGYTEAFF	TGTGCCAGCAGCCAAGATAGTGGATACACTGAAGCTTTCTTT	NA	NA	TRBV4-2	TRBJ1-1
CASSQALGVAREETQYF	TGTGCCAGCAGCCAAGCCTTGGGGGTAGCACGAGAAGAGACCCAGTACTTC	NA	NA	TRBV4-2	TRBJ2-5
CASSHFGTGDYGYTF	TGCGCCAGCAGCCATTTCGGGACAGGGGATTATGGCTACACCTTC	NA	TRBD1	TRBV4-1	TRBJ1-2
CASSQEEGSVYGYTF	TGTGCCAGCAGCCAAGAAGAGGGATCAGTTTATGGCTACACCTTC	NA	NA	TRBV14	TRBJ1-2
CASSLGQATYEQYF	TGCGCCAGCAGCTTAGGGCAGGCGACCTACGAGCAGTACTTC	NA	NA	TRBV5-1	TRBJ2-7
CASSFLPVGQGSYEQYF	TGCGCCAGCAGCTTCCTCCCAGTCGGACAGGGGAGCTACGAGCAGTACTTC	NA	TRBD1	TRBV5-1	TRBJ2-7
CASSSRGGREENTGELFF	TGTGCCAGCAGCTCTAGAGGCGGGCGGGAGGAGAACACCGGGGAGCTGTTTTTT	NA	TRBD2	TRBV11-2	TRBJ2-2
CASSLGGWADTQYF	TGTGCCAGCAGCTTGGGAGGGTGGGCAGATACGCAGTATTTT	NA	TRBD2	TRBV7-2	TRBJ2-3
CASSQEDTQYF	TGTGCCAGCAGCCAAGAAGATACGCAGTATTTT	NA	NA	TRBV3-1/TRBV3-2	TRBJ2-3
CSGEWDEQFF	TGCAGCGGCGAGTGGGATGAGCAGTTCTTC	NA	NA	TRBV29-1	TRBJ2-1
CASSISNRNTEAFF	TGTGCCAGTAGTATCTCAAACAGGAACACTGAAGCTTTCTTT	NA	NA	TRBV19	TRBJ1-1
CASSGTGGGYEQYF	TGTGCCAGCAGCGGAACAGGGGGAGGCTACGAGCAGTACTTC	NA	TRBD1	TRBV6-5	TRBJ2-7
CASSMLGINYGYTF	TGTGCCAGTAGTATGCTGGGTATTAACTATGGCTACACCTTC	few	NA	TRBV19	TRBJ1-2
CASSYSAAPGTDTQYF	TGTGCCAGCAGTTATTCGGCCGCCCCGGGCACAGATACGCAGTATTTT	NA	NA	TRBV6-6	TRBJ2-3
CASSLEGSGELFF	TGTGCCAGCAGCTTGGAGGGATCCGGGGAGCTGTTTTTT	NA	NA	TRBV5-5	TRBJ2-2
CASSANIRGNEKLFF	TGTGCCAGCAGCGCTAACATCCGTGGGAATGAAAAACTGTTTTTT	NA	NA	TRBV9	TRBJ1-4
CASSPWTQEGYGYTF	TGTGCCAGCTCACCGTGGACGCAGGAAGGCTATGGCTACACCTTC	NA	NA	TRBV18	TRBJ1-2
CASSLLTSGKNIQYF	TGTGCCAGCAGTTTGCTGACTAGCGGGAAAAACATTCAGTACTTC	NA	TRBD2	TRBV28	TRBJ2-4
CSVVIVTEAFF	TGCAGCGTTGTGATCGTCACTGAAGCTTTCTTT	NA	NA	TRBV29-1	TRBJ1-1